The 12 T cell receptor beta chains below all came from one sample that was sequenced in a study of human T cells and chemical hapten exposure. TCRdb reanalysed the RACE reads using MiXCR and keeps one entry per CDR3 protein. The data show roughly 250,000 distinct CDR3 sequences, around 9.3% seen once. Time point specified: pre-sensitization, week 0. Treatment specified: therapeutic diphenylcyclopropenone sensitization with weekly scalp DPC. Sample: whole blood, taken in connection with sensitization to the hapten diphenylcyclopropenone (DPC). The receptor set was obtained from a woman aged 40-49 years with alopecia areata. Some clones in this sample may be carry-over from other donors' samples.

This clonotype was seen a few times. This chain uses TRBV12-3 or TRBV12-4 with TRBJ1-6; D gene ambiguous. V shed 2 bases and J shed 10 bases, with 15 bases lying between them. The CDR3 loop spans 15 amino acids. The CDR3 loop is CASSLRLGSGSPLHF. CDR3 DNA: TGTGCCAGCAGTTTACGTCTGGGCTCTGGGTCACCCCTCCACTTT.

The chain is built from TRBV6-1 and TRBJ2-7; 9 nucleotides align to TRBD1. This CDR3 spans 14 amino acids. Trimming cost V 6 bases and J 3 bases; bases outside gene matches: 6. Germline values: CDR1 MNHNS, CDR2 SASEGT. CDR3 in amino acids: CASRPGQGNYEQYF. The CDR3 bases are TGTGCCAGCAGACCAGGACAGGGGAACTACGAGCAGTACTTC.

This clonotype was seen only a few times. V gene TRBV4-2 combines with J gene TRBJ1-4; D gene ambiguous. CDR3 size: 16 residues. Deletions cut 0 bases from V and 4 bases from J, with 12 bases between. The V gene's germline CDR1 is LGHNA and CDR2 YNFKEQ. The CDR3 spells CASSQEWSTFNEKLFF. As DNA, the CDR3 is TGTGCCAGCAGCCAAGAATGGAGCACCTTTAATGAAAAACTGTTTTTT.

This clonotype was recorded at least ten times. The gene calls are TRBV12-3 or TRBV12-4 and TRBJ1-2, with 7 bases that match TRBD1. The CDR3 loop spans 14 amino acids. With V trimmed by 5 bases and J by 8 bases, 11 bases remained unmatched. DNA of the CDR3: TGTGCCAGCAGTCCACAGACAGGGAGTTACGGCTACACCTTC. Its translation is CASSPQTGSYGYTF.

This clonotype was seen a handful of times. The genes are TRBV21-1 and TRBJ2-4. TRBV21-1 is noted as a pseudogene. CDR3 length equals 23 residues. The CDR3 spells CASSKRDCIYRGPQATAKNIQYF. The CDR3 DNA follows: TGTGCCAGCAGCAAGAGAGATTGTATATATCGGGGTCCGCAGGCCACAGCCAAAAACATTCAGTACTTC.

The chain uses TRBV4-3 and TRBJ2-1; 8 bases fit TRBD2. Germline V gene lookup returns CDR1 LGHNA and CDR2 YSLEER. V gave up 2 bases and J gave up 2 bases; unmatched junction bases: 5. The CDR3 spans 16 residues. The CDR3 DNA sequence: TGCGCCAGCAGCCAAATCAGCGGGAGTACCTACAATGAGCAGTTCTTC. This encodes CASSQISGSTYNEQFF.

This chain joins TRBV24-1 and TRBJ2-4; 9 bases match TRBD1. Germline V gene lookup returns CDR1 KGHDR and CDR2 SFDVKD. This CDR3 spans 15 amino acids. V dropped 5 bases and J dropped 4; count of bases not matched to a gene: 5. CDR3 sequence reads: CATSGAGTGKNIQYF. DNA for the CDR3: TGTGCCACCAGTGGTGCCGGGACAGGGAAAAACATTCAGTACTTC.

The table lists this clonotype with a few counts. The chain links TRBV7-2 to TRBJ2-3, with D possibly being TRBD2 (6 bases). The V end lost 1 base, the J end lost 6 bases, and 14 bases lay between the germline ends. Germline CDR1 and CDR2: SGHTA and FQGNSA. This CDR3 comprises 15 residues. The CDR3 reads CASSLGRRAGDTQYF. The CDR3 bases are TGTGCCAGCAGCTTAGGTCGTAGGGCGGGGGATACGCAGTATTTT.

This clonotype has a handful of counts. The chain uses TRBV3-1 and TRBJ2-7; TRBD1 agrees at 8 bases. The CDR3 is 14 amino acids. Germline V gives CDR1 LGHDT, CDR2 YNNKEL (reference sequence). Unmatched junction bases numbered 8, after V lost 4 bases and J lost 6 bases. CDR3 protein: CASSRRDRSREQYF. CDR3 DNA: TGTGCCAGCAGCCGCCGGGACAGGTCACGCGAGCAGTACTTC.

Ten or more counts support this clonotype. The chain recombines TRBV20-1 with TRBJ1-1; 8 bases align to TRBD1. The germline gives CDR1 DFQATT, CDR2 SNEGSKA (reference sequence). The J segment lost 4 bases and the V segment lost 1 base, leaving 5 bases of the junction unmatched. This CDR3 is built from 14 residues. The CDR3 nucleotides are TGCAGTGCTAGAGGCGCAGGGGGCGGCACTGAAGCTTTCTTT. It is translated as CSARGAGGGTEAFF.

This clonotype was recorded a few times. The chain uses TRBV29-1 and TRBJ2-1; D unresolved. V was trimmed by 3 bases and J by 3 bases, leaving 3 bases between them. Germline-derived CDR1 and CDR2 are SQVTM and ANQGSEA. The CDR3 is 11 amino acids. The CDR3 reads CSVDNYNEQFF. The CDR3 DNA follows: TGCAGCGTTGACAACTACAATGAGCAGTTCTTC.

This clonotype was seen a few times. The J gene is TRBJ2-1, the V gene TRBV11-2; TRBD2 aligns across 10 bases. The trim removed 5 bases at V and 4 bases at J, leaving 5 bases unmatched. In germline, CDR1 is SGHAT, CDR2 FQNNGV. The CDR3 has 15 residues. The CDR3 bases are TGTGCCAGCAGCCAGGGACTAGCGTATTACAATGAGCAGTTCTTC. Translation gives CASSQGLAYYNEQFF.